A selection of T cell receptor beta chains follows, all from one sample in a study of T cell repertoires in cytomegalovirus infection. Their target antigens are unknown. TCRdb re-called the reads with MiXCR, one entry per CDR3 protein. The repertoire holds roughly 700,000 distinct CDR3 sequences, with around 31% as singletons. The input for sequencing was cultured PBMCs, taken from culture after CMV antigen stimulation. The receptors stem from a human donor in good health (CMV status not recorded). Some clones in this sample may be carry-over from other donors' samples. The CDR3 runs from the conserved cysteine through the conserved F or W. The order of the fields is J gene, V gene, CDR3 protein.

TRBJ2-7 TRBV5-3 CASSQPGTTTEQYF
TRBJ2-1 TRBV10-3 CAIRPEGINEQFF
TRBJ1-6 TRBV18 CASSQQLVTHSPLHF
TRBJ2-3 TRBV20-1 CSARDVSGGARSTDTQYF
TRBJ2-1 TRBV6-1 CASSRDFDEQFF
TRBJ2-7 TRBV18 CASSKAPDSSYEQYF
TRBJ1-3 TRBV6-2/TRBV6-3 CASSYRGTGYGNTIYF
TRBJ1-4 TRBV18 CASSPPLAGGEKLFF
TRBJ2-3 TRBV7-2 CASSPNTGSGRQDTQYF
TRBJ2-7 TRBV7-2 CASSLARDLHEQYF
TRBJ1-6 TRBV20-1 CSARSIYNSPLHF
TRBJ2-7 TRBV10-3 CAIKDRGPYEQYF
TRBJ2-7 TRBV12-5 CASGAGVSYEQYF
TRBJ2-1 TRBV7-7 CASADSNEQFF
TRBJ1-5 TRBV7-9 CASSSIQGDQPQHF
TRBJ2-2 TRBV7-9 CASSRPGLPNTGELFF
TRBJ2-7 TRBV4-1 CASSQTSFREQYF
TRBJ1-3 TRBV7-2 CASSLETTRDTIYF
TRBJ2-3 TRBV28 CASRTDSDTQYF
TRBJ2-2 TRBV6-1 CASSRTGTSASNTGELFF
TRBJ1-5 TRBV2 CASRTGANRSNQPQHF
TRBJ1-1 TRBV6-1 CASSESGGLEAFF
TRBJ1-1 TRBV15 CATSRLRDTEAFF
TRBJ1-2 TRBV28 CASSRVWGYTF
TRBJ2-1 TRBV7-2 CASSLDTFVDEQFF
TRBJ1-6 TRBV7-9 CASSPLDGGSYNSPLHF
TRBJ2-3 TRBV7-2 CASSPGGIGTDTQYF
TRBJ1-2 TRBV7-9 CASSLGTGVNGYTF
TRBJ1-6 TRBV28 CASSRGQGFNSPLHF
TRBJ2-7 TRBV7-2 CASSLWGITYEQYF
TRBJ2-3 TRBV7-2 CASSLTAADLNTDTQYF
TRBJ1-5 TRBV7-9 CASSPDGVSNQPQHF
TRBJ2-5 TRBV7-6 CASSLLAGRQETQYF
TRBJ2-3 TRBV20-1 CSASVGGADTQYF
TRBJ2-3 TRBV7-2 CASSLDWGNTQYF
TRBJ1-2 TRBV7-9 CASSFDRGGYTF
TRBJ1-2 TRBV7-2 CASSSRTGYYGYTF
TRBJ2-7 TRBV7-2 CASSPRREVFYEQYF
TRBJ2-5 TRBV29-1 CSVGEMFQRTQYF
TRBJ1-2 TRBV7-2 CASSLGGGPYNYGYTF
TRBJ1-1 TRBV20-1 CSASPTGNTEAFF
TRBJ1-6 TRBV7-9 CASSAQGGRLNSPLHF
TRBJ1-5 TRBV20-1 CSARDPNSNQPQHF
TRBJ2-7 TRBV7-6 CASSPSGTGFGEQYF
TRBJ1-5 TRBV18 CASSPSLDQPQHF
TRBJ2-7 TRBV29-1 CSVVTGLPSYEQYF
TRBJ2-1 TRBV2 CASSNGQGTEQFF
TRBJ2-6 TRBV19 CASSRRGRSSGANVLTF
TRBJ1-2 TRBV15 CATSPRSLLRNYGYTF
TRBJ1-3 TRBV6-1 CASSPHAKSGNTIYF
TRBJ2-7 TRBV4-3 CASSQGAGTGGYEQYF
TRBJ1-1 TRBV4-2 CASSQDYTTEAFF
TRBJ1-3 TRBV7-2 CASSPPTGTGNTIYF
TRBJ2-5 TRBV7-9 CASSLTPGQGSRETQYF
TRBJ2-1 TRBV20-1 CSARDWSRVYNEQFF
TRBJ2-3 TRBV7-2 CASRPPGQGFTDTQYF
TRBJ2-7 TRBV7-2 CASSLVHYEQYF
TRBJ1-6 TRBV2 CASSGVPYNSPLHF
TRBJ1-2 TRBV4-1 CASSQPREGNYGYTF